One and the same sample provided the 18 T cell receptor beta chains below, sequenced in a study of vaccination and CD4 T cells after COVID-19. The Oncomine TCR Beta short-read assay was what sequenced the DNA obtained from cultured CD4+ T cells. TCRdb independently ran MiXCR on the PCR reads; one entry per CDR3 protein. The data show 23,000 or so distinct CDR3 sequences, with approximately 41% seen just once and approximately 4.9% held by the top ten. Time point here: late sampling 161 to 241 days after vaccination in a few convalescent patients. Stated treatment: 10-day PBMC culture with coronavirus spike peptide pools or control peptides (ViraFEST assay). Antigens of these TCRs are unknown. This specimen consisted of CD4+ T cells from blood, cultured in vitro, obtained about 7 months after SARS-CoV-2 vaccination. These receptors came from a human donor who had recovered from COVID-19.

Judged by abundance, this clonotype is medium-sized. The chain joins TRBV7-2 to TRBJ2-3; 13 bases match TRBD2. Germline CDR1 is SGHTA and CDR2 is FQGNSA. J lost 2 bases, V lost 4 bases, and 12 bases had no gene match. The CDR3 sequence is 19 residues long. CDR3 sequence (DNA): TGTGCCAGCAGCTCTTCCCGACTAGCGGGGGGATACCACACAGATACGCAGTATTTT. It yields the protein CASSSSRLAGGYHTDTQYF.

The sample holds one count of this clonotype. The V and J genes are TRBV6-5 and TRBJ1-2; D is perhaps TRBD1 (6 bases). Germline CDR1 MNHEY, CDR2 SVGAGI. V lost 4 bases to trimming and J lost 1 base, with 19 bases between them. The CDR3 loop spans 17 amino acids. CDR3 bases: TGTGCCAGCAGTTCTCCTGTTATAGGGGGGCGTAACTATGGCTACACCTTC. This gives the protein CASSSPVIGGRNYGYTF.

The genes are TRBV12-3 or TRBV12-4 and TRBJ1-2; a weak D match, TRBD1 (6 bases). This CDR3 is built from 11 residues. Trimming left V 5 bases short and J 10 bases short, with 11 bases between. Here the CDR3 DNA reads TGTGCCAGCAGTATACAGGGTTACTACACCTTC. This codes for CASSIQGYYTF.

This chain links TRBV20-1 with TRBJ2-1; no reliable D call. Germline V gene sequence: CDR1 DFQATT, CDR2 SNEGSKA (reference sequence). V gave up 0 bases and J gave up 0 bases, with 15 bases separating them. CDR3 length: 17 amino acids. The CDR3 here is CSARDQLRRPSYNEQFF. In nucleotides, the CDR3 is TGCAGTGCTAGAGATCAGCTGCGGAGACCCTCCTACAATGAGCAGTTCTTC.

Here the CDR3 DNA reads TGTGCCAGCTCCGGCCGTAGGAGCTCCTACGAGCAGTACTTC. Translation gives CASSGRRSSYEQYF. The rearrangement links TRBV7-2 to TRBJ2-7; D uncertain. Per the germline V gene, CDR1 is SGHTA and CDR2 is FQGNSA. Between the trimmed V and J ends, which lost 8 bases and 0 bases, there was a span of 14 bases. This CDR3 is 14 amino acids long.

The V gene is TRBV28, the J gene TRBJ2-5; 13 nucleotides line up with TRBD2. Losses at the gene ends were 5 bases for V and 4 bases for J; bases not matched to a gene: 10. The CDR3 is 17 amino acids. Germline CDR1 MDHEN, CDR2 SYDVKM. CDR3 residues: CASSTRLLAGGRETQYF. The CDR3 DNA reads TGTGCCAGCAGTACTAGGCTACTAGCGGGAGGGCGAGAGACCCAGTACTTC.

The sample holds a few counts of this clonotype. CDR3 loop: CSATDWVLGEQYF. CDR3 DNA sequence: TGCAGTGCCACCGACTGGGTGCTGGGCGAGCAGTACTTC. This rearrangement joins TRBV20-1 to TRBJ2-7; D is unresolved. The V end was cut by 6 bases, the J end by 6 bases, with 18 bases between. Germline V gene lookup returns CDR1 DFQATT and CDR2 SNEGSKA (reference sequence). The length of the CDR3 is 13 residues.

This clonotype was seen more than once but under ten times. The V gene is TRBV7-9, the J gene TRBJ2-5; D is ambiguous. V lost 6 bases and J 5 bases, leaving 16 bases between the germline ends. CDR1 SEHNR and CDR2 FQNEAQ come from the germline V gene (reference sequence). This CDR3 spans 14 amino acids. CDR3 sequence: CASRDLGSVETQYF. In DNA form, the CDR3 reads TGTGCCAGCAGGGACCTGGGGTCTGTGGAGACCCAGTACTTC.

This clonotype was counted a few times. CDR3 in amino acids: CASSGSGNADTQYF. The DNA of the CDR3 is TGTGCCAGTAGTGGGAGCGGGAATGCGGATACGCAGTATTTT. The genes are TRBV6-2 or TRBV6-3 and TRBJ2-3; TRBD2 aligns across 7 bases. The germline V gene encodes CDR1 MNHEY and CDR2 SVGEGT. The CDR3 covers 14 residues. The trim removed 9 bases at V and 6 bases at J, leaving 12 bases unmatched.

The genes are TRBV20-1 and TRBJ1-2, with no clear D. Germline V CDR1 and CDR2: DFQATT, SNEGSKA (reference sequence). The ends were cut back, 3 bases at V and 2 bases at J, with 13 bases in the middle. The CDR3 loop spans 14 amino acids. In DNA form, the CDR3 reads TGCAGTGCTAGTGTTATGGTGGCGAACTATGGCTACACCTTC. It specifies CSASVMVANYGYTF.

This chain connects TRBV7-2 to TRBJ2-7, with 8 bases fitting TRBD1. Germline assignment: CDR1 SGHTA and CDR2 FQGNSA. This CDR3 contains 14 residues. Trimming at V came to 5 bases and at J to 0 bases, leaving 3 bases not matched to a gene. The CDR3 sequence: CASSRDRYSYEQYF. The CDR3 DNA follows: TGTGCCAGCAGCCGGGACAGGTACTCCTACGAGCAGTACTTC.

This clonotype came up a few times. This chain joins TRBV20-1 and TRBJ2-7; 15 bases are a match to TRBD2. The CDR3 covers 13 residues. J gave up 9 bases and V 6 bases, and 6 bases lay outside the gene matches. Germline V CDR1 and CDR2: DFQATT, SNEGSKA (reference sequence). CDR3 sequence (DNA): TGCAGTGCCTCCGGGACTAGCGGGAGGAGGCAGTACTTC. This codes for CSASGTSGRRQYF.

V usage is TRBV7-9 and J usage is TRBJ2-3; no definite D call. Trimming pared 2 bases from V and 0 bases from J, leaving 9 bases between. CDR3 size: 15 residues. Germline CDR1 SEHNR, CDR2 FQNEAQ (reference sequence). The chain's CDR3 is CASSLYSPSTDTQYF. Here the CDR3 DNA reads TGTGCCAGCAGCTTATACAGTCCAAGCACAGATACGCAGTATTTT. Full variable domain (rest looked up from reference TRBV7-9 and TRBJ2-3): DTGVSQNPRHKITKRGQNVTFRCDPISEHNRLYWYRQTLGQGPEFLTYFQNEAQLEKSRLLSDRFSAERPKGSFSTLEIQRTEQGDSAMYLCASSLYSPSTDTQYFGPGTRLTVL.

CDR3 in amino acids: CASSATDTQYF. DNA of the CDR3: TGTGCCAGCAGCGCCACAGATACGCAGTATTTT. V gene TRBV7-2 combines with J gene TRBJ2-3; no clear D. The V end was cut by 5 bases, the J end by 2 bases, with 2 bases between. The CDR3 has 11 residues. Looked up from germline, CDR1 is SGHTA and CDR2 is FQGNSA. Full variable domain (remainder filled in from reference TRBV7-2 and TRBJ2-3): GAGVSQSPSNKVTEKGKDVELRCDPISGHTALYWYRQSLGQGLEFLIYFQGNSAPDKSGLPSDRFSAERTGGSVSTLTIQRTQQEDSAVYLCASSATDTQYFGPGTRLTVL.

This rearrangement joins TRBV7-9 to TRBJ1-2; D remains unclear. Germline V gives CDR1 SEHNR, CDR2 FQNEAQ (reference sequence). The V and J ends lost 1 base and 8 bases respectively, with 14 bases between them. This CDR3 region has 14 residues. The CDR3 protein is CASSLVGGSVGYTF. CDR3 in DNA: TGTGCCAGCAGCTTAGTAGGAGGGTCTGTGGGCTACACCTTC.

This clonotype is classed as large. The chain joins TRBV7-9 to TRBJ1-6; 7 nucleotides align to TRBD1. Trimming removed 5 bases from V and 5 bases from J; junction bases left unmatched: 6. This CDR3 has 15 amino acids. Germline V lookup: CDR1 SEHNR, CDR2 FQNEAQ (reference sequence). The CDR3 is CASSPAGTDNSPLHF. DNA of the CDR3: TGTGCCAGCAGCCCCGCCGGGACAGATAATTCACCCCTCCACTTT.

By frequency in the sample, this clonotype is large. The rearrangement links TRBV19 to TRBJ2-5; no definite D call. V was pared by 6 bases and J by 5 bases, with 16 bases between. This CDR3 region has 14 residues. Germline V CDR1 and CDR2: LNHDA, SQIVND (reference sequence). The DNA for the CDR3 is TGTGCCAGTAGCCCGAACGAGTTCCGGGAGACCCAGTACTTC. Its protein product is CASSPNEFRETQYF.

This clonotype showed up just a few times. This chain uses TRBV28 with TRBJ2-1, with 7 bases that match TRBD1. The CDR3 extends over 17 amino acids. Looked up from germline, CDR1 is MDHEN and CDR2 is SYDVKM. The junction had 7 bases not matched to a gene; V was cut back by 2 bases and J by 0 bases. The CDR3 sequence is CASSLLGQASSYNEQFF. CDR3 coding DNA: TGTGCCAGCAGTTTACTCGGACAGGCGAGCTCCTACAATGAGCAGTTCTTC.